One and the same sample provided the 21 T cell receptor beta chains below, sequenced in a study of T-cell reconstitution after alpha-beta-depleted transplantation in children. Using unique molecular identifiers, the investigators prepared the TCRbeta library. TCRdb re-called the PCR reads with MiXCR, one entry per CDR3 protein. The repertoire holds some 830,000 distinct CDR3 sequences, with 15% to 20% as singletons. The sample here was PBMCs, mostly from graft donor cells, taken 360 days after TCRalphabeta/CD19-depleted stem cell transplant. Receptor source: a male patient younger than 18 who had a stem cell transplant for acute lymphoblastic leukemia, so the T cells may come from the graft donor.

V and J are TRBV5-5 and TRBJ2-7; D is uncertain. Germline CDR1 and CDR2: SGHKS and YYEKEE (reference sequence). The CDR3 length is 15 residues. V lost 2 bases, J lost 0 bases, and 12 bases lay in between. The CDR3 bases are TGTGCCAGCAGCTTATTGACCAGGAGCTCCTACGAGCAGTACTTC. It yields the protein CASSLLTRSSYEQYF.

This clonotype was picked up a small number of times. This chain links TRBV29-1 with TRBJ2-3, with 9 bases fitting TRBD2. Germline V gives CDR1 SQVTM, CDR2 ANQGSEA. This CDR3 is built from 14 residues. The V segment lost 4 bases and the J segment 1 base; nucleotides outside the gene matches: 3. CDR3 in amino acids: CSVVGGRGTDTQYF. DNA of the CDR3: TGCAGCGTTGTGGGCGGGAGGGGCACAGATACGCAGTATTTT.

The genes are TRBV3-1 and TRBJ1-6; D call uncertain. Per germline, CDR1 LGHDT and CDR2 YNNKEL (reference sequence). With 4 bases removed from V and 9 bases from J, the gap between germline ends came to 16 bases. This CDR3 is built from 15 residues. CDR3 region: CASSLRRGDGSPLHF. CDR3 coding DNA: TGTGCCAGCAGCCTCCGGCGGGGTGACGGTTCACCCCTCCACTTT.

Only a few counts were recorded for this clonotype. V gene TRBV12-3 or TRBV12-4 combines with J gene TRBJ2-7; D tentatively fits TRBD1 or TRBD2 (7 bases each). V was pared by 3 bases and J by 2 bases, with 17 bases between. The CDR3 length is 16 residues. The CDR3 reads CASSFLDREGPYEQYF. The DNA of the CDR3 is TGTGCCAGCAGTTTCCTTGACAGGGAGGGTCCCTACGAGCAGTACTTC.

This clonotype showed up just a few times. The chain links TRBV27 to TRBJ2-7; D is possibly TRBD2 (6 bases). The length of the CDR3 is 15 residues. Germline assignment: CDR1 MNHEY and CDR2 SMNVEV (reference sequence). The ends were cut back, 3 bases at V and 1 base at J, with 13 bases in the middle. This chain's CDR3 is CASSFIWGRSYEQYF. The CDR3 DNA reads TGTGCCAGCAGTTTCATCTGGGGGAGGTCCTACGAGCAGTACTTC.

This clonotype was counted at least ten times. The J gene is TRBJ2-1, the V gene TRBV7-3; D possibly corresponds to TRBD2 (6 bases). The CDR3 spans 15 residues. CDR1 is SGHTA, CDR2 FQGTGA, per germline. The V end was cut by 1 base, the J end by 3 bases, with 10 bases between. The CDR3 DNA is TGTGCCAGCAGCTTAATGGTGGAGGGCTACAATGAGCAGTTCTTC. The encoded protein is CASSLMVEGYNEQFF. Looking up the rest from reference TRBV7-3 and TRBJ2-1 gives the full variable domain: GAGVSQTPSNKVTEKGKYVELRCDPISGHTALYWYRQSLGQGPEFLIYFQGTGAADDSGLPNDRFFAVRPEGSVSTLKIQRTERGDSAVYLCASSLMVEGYNEQFFGPGTRLTVL.

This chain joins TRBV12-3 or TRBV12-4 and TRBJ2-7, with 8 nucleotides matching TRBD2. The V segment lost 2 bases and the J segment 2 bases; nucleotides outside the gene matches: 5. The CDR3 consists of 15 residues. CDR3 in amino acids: CASSLLAGTTYEQYF. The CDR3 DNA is TGTGCCAGCAGTTTATTAGCGGGGACGACCTACGAGCAGTACTTC.

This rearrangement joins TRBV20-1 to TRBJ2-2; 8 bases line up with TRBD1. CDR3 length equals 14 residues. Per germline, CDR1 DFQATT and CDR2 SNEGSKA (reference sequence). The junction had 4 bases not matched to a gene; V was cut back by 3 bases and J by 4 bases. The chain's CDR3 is CSASRGLGTGELFF. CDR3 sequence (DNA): TGCAGTGCTAGCAGGGGGCTCGGCACCGGGGAGCTGTTTTTT.

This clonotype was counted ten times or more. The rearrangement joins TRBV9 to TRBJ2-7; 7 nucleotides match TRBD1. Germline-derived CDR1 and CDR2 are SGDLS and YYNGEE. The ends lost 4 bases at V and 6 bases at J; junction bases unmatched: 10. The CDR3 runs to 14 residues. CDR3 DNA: TGTGCCAGCAGCCGGGACAGAGGACATTTCGAGCAGTACTTC. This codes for CASSRDRGHFEQYF.

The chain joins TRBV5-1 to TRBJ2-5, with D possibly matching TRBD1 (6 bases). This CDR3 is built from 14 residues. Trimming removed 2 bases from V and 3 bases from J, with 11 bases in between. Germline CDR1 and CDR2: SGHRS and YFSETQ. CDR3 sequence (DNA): TGCGCCAGCAGCTTAGCACAGGGCAAAGAGACCCAGTACTTC. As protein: CASSLAQGKETQYF.

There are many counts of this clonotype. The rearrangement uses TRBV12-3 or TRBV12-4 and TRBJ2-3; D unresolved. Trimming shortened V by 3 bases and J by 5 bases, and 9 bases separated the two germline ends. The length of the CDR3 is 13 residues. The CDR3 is CASSLVRQDTQYF. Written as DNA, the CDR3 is TGTGCCAGCAGTTTGGTTAGGCAAGATACGCAGTATTTT.

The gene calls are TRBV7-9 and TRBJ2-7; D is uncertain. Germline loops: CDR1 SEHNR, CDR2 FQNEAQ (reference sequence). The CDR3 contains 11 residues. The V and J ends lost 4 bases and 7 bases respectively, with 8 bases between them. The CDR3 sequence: CASSSTLEQYF. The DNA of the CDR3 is TGTGCCAGCAGCTCTACCCTAGAGCAGTACTTC.

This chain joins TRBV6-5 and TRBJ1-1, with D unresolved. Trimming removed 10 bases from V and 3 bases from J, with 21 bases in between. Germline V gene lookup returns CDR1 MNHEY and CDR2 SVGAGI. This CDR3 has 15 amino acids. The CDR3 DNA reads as TGTGCCACCCAGTTAGCCGGCGGACGCTACACTGAAGCTTTCTTT. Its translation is CATQLAGGRYTEAFF.

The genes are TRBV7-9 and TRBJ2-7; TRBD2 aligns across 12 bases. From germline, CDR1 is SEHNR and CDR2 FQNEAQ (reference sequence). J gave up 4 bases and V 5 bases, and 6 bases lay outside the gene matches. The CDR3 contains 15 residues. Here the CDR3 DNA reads TGTGCCAGCAGCCTGACTAGCGGGAGATTTTACGAGCAGTACTTC. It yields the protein CASSLTSGRFYEQYF.

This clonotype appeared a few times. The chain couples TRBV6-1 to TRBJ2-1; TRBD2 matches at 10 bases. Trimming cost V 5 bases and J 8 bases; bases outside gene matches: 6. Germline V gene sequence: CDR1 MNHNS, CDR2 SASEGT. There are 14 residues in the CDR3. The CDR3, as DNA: TGTGCCAGCAGTCCTAGCGGGAGCTCGGATGAGCAGTTCTTC. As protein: CASSPSGSSDEQFF.

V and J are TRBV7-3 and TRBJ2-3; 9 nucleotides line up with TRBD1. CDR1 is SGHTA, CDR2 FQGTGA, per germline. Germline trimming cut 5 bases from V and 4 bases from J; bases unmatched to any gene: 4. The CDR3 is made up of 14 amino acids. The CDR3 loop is CASSHTGGADTQYF. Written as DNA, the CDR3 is TGTGCCAGCAGCCACACAGGGGGCGCAGATACGCAGTATTTT.

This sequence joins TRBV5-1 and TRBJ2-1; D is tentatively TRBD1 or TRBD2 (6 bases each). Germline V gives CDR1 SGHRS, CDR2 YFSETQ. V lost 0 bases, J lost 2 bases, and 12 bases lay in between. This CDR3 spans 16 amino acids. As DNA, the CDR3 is TGCGCCAGCAGCTTGGAAGGGGGAGGACCCTACAATGAGCAGTTCTTC. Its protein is CASSLEGGGPYNEQFF.

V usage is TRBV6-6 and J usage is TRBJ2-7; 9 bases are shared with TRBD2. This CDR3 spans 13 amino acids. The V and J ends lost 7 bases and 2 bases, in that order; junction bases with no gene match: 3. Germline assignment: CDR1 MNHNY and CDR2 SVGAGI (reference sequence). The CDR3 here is CASTLAGTYEQYF. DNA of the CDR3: TGTGCCAGCACGCTAGCGGGGACCTACGAGCAGTACTTC.

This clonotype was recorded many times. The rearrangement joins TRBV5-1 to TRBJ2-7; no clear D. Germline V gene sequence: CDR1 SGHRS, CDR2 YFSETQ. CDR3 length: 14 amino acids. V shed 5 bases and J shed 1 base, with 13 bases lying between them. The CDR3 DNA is TGCGCCAGCAGAGGGTGGCCTGAGTCCTACGAGCAGTACTTC. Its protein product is CASRGWPESYEQYF.

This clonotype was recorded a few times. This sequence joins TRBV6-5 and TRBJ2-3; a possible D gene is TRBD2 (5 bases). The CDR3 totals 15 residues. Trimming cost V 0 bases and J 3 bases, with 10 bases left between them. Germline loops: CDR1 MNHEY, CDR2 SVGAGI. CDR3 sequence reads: CASSYSSGKTDTQYF. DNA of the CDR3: TGTGCCAGCAGTTACTCCAGCGGAAAAACAGATACGCAGTATTTT.

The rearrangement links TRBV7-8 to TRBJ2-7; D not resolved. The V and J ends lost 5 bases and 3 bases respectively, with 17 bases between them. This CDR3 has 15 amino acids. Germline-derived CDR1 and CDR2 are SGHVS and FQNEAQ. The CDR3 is CASSRAGPYLYEQYF. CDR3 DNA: TGTGCCAGCAGCCGCGCCGGGCCCTACCTCTACGAGCAGTACTTC. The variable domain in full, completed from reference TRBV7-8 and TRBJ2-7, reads GAGVSQSPRYKVAKRGQDVALRCDPISGHVSLFWYQQALGQGPEFLTYFQNEAQLDKSGLPSDRFFAERPEGSVSTLKIQRTQQEDSAVYLCASSRAGPYLYEQYFGPGTRLTVT.